This TCR beta chain is drawn from a study of blood T cell repertoires in COVID-19. V was shortened by 10 bases and J by 1 base, with 16 bases between the two germline ends. The CDR3 is 15 residues long. The germline V gene has CDR1 MNHEY and CDR2 SVGAGI. As handled by the study authors: Reference gene primer amplification in the assay estimated nucleated cell counts. Generated by immunoSEQ multiplex PCR, the TCRdb table keeps only in-frame clones and is missing some. V and J calls plus clone size are reproduced from that table; the DNA served to infer D and trimming. This sample has 30,000 to 45,000 clones, with around 82% found just once.

The sequencing input was peripheral blood. The chain has TRBV6-5 and TRBJ2-2; D might be TRBD2 (6 bases). The origin of this receptor is a man between 65 and 85 years old with acute or convalescent COVID-19. The CDR3 DNA follows: TGTGCCACGATTTTACGCGGGGTGAACACCGGGGAGCTGTTTTTT. This gives the protein CATILRGVNTGELFF.